A selection of T cell receptor beta chains follows, all from one sample in a study of CD4 T cell repertoires in COVID-19. Sequenced by immunoSEQ multiplex PCR; TCRdb stores in-frame clones only, minus some. Of about 75,000 clones listed, about 83% are singletons. Here the sequenced sample was CD4+ T cells from peripheral blood, taken after recovery from COVID-19. The receptors originated from a human donor who had COVID-19. The CDR3 runs from the conserved cysteine through the conserved F or W.

v_gene,j_gene,CDR3aa
TRBV24-1,TRBJ2-3,CATREAGSTDTQYF
TRBV7-9,TRBJ2-5,CASTRRRAAETQYF
TRBV6-6,TRBJ1-5,CASSPGGSNQPQHF
TRBV20-1,TRBJ2-7,CSASAPEMTGSGEQYF
TRBV7-2,TRBJ2-5,CASSNFRGETQYF
TRBV2,TRBJ2-7,CASNLGQALLNEQYF
TRBV28,TRBJ1-6,CASSLRQGYSPLHF
TRBV12-3/TRBV12-4,TRBJ2-3,CASSRRGGTQYF
TRBV7-9,TRBJ2-1,CASSSPPGGSGISEQFF
TRBV5-5,TRBJ2-5,CASSPTGRETQYF
TRBV13,TRBJ2-5,CASSSGLQETQYF
TRBV27,TRBJ1-5,CASSLNGQFLSNQPQHF
TRBV28,TRBJ2-7,CASRPLRSPYEQYF
TRBV5-6,TRBJ1-3,CASTLLHSSGNTIYF
TRBV11-3,TRBJ2-1,CASSLTGDSYNEQFF
TRBV4-2,TRBJ2-5,CASSQGTSGRETQYF
TRBV27,TRBJ1-1,CASSLGASGGTEAFF
TRBV2,TRBJ1-6,CASSGGTDYSPLHF
TRBV6-2/TRBV6-3,TRBJ2-2,CASSFVSGRASGELFF
TRBV5-6,TRBJ2-7,CASSLVGGWYEQYF
TRBV11-2,TRBJ1-1,CASSLEGVRNTEAFF
TRBV3-1/TRBV3-2,TRBJ2-7,CASSQLRESYEQYF
TRBV7-2,TRBJ2-5,CASSLAGAGTQYF
TRBV6-1,TRBJ2-7,CASCIEAWGYEQYF
TRBV4-2,TRBJ1-2,CASSQELENPEDDGYTF
TRBV19,TRBJ2-7,CASTRAGGEYEQYF
TRBV5-1,TRBJ1-1,CASSLPGGSATEAFF
TRBV7-9,TRBJ1-2,CASSSDSFQGYTF
TRBV24-1,TRBJ2-5,CATSDSYQETQYF
TRBV5-1,TRBJ2-1,CASSLEPGLYNEQFF
TRBV18,TRBJ2-2,CASSPVQRTNTGELFF
TRBV19,TRBJ1-6,CASSIDGDPLGSPLHF
TRBV6-5,TRBJ2-3,CASNINWGTQYF
TRBV14,TRBJ1-1,CASSLVAGALAFF
TRBV14,TRBJ2-7,CASSPRDYRGTYEQYF
TRBV11-2,TRBJ1-1,CASSLASHGVNTEAFF
TRBV18,TRBJ2-1,CASSPLQGGTYNEQFF
TRBV6-4,TRBJ1-2,CASSERGDYGYTF
TRBV28,TRBJ2-4,CASTSTGPIQYF
TRBV28,TRBJ2-7,CASRPQGTYEQYF